These 18 T cell receptor beta chains were sequenced from one sample in a study of response to subunit inactivated influenza vaccine. From the RT-PCR reads, TCRdb called clonotypes with MiXCR, one entry per CDR3 protein. Among about 780,000 distinct CDR3 sequences, around a sixth were seen once, and the ten largest hold approximately 10%. Specimen: PBMCs from blood, collected 5 to 6 days after vaccination. The origin of the receptors is a man aged 50 or older who received an inactivated influenza vaccine.

The table lists this clonotype with a few counts. An end of the junction differs from the germline gene, which may be a read error. The chain employs TRBV20-1 and TRBJ2-3; the match to TRBD2 covers 8 bases. The CDR3 extends over 14 amino acids. CDR1 and CDR2 from the germline V gene are DFQATT and SNEGSKA (reference sequence). CDR3 loop: CSARVWTSTDTQYF. CDR3 coding DNA: TGCAGTGCTAGAGTATGGACTAGCACGGATACGCAGTATTTT.

This clonotype appeared a few times. This sequence joins TRBV4-1 and TRBJ1-2; tentative D call: TRBD1 (5 bases). Looked up from germline, CDR1 is MGHRA and CDR2 is YSYEKL. The CDR3 has 15 amino acids. Trimming cost V 0 bases and J 4 bases, with 12 bases left between them. CDR3 sequence (DNA): TGCGCCAGCAGCCAAGATTGGGGCCGGACCTATGGCTACACCTTC. This translates into CASSQDWGRTYGYTF.

This clonotype showed up just a few times. This chain connects TRBV12-3 or TRBV12-4 to TRBJ1-5, with unresolved D. The CDR3 has 14 residues. Trimming shortened V by 6 bases and J by 2 bases, and 11 bases separated the two germline ends. This CDR3 is CASSSVGGNQPQHF. The CDR3, as DNA: TGTGCCAGCAGCTCGGTTGGGGGCAATCAGCCCCAGCATTTT.

This rearrangement joins TRBV4-3 to TRBJ2-1, with TRBD2 identical over 8 bases. The CDR3 sequence is 17 residues long. The germline CDR1 and CDR2 sequences are LGHNA and YSLEER. V was clipped by 0 bases and J by 7 bases; unmatched bases: 11. The CDR3: CASSQDLASGGLNEQFF. In nucleotides, the CDR3 is TGCGCCAGCAGCCAAGACCTGGCGAGCGGGGGCTTGAATGAGCAGTTCTTC.

This clonotype was counted a few times. The chain joins TRBV7-2 to TRBJ1-6; no reliable D call. Germline CDR1 and CDR2: SGHTA and FQGNSA. Between the trimmed V and J ends, which lost 1 base and 4 bases, there was a span of 8 bases. The CDR3 is made up of 15 amino acids. The CDR3 region is CASSLVLQYNSPLHF. The DNA of the CDR3 is TGTGCCAGCAGCTTAGTATTACAGTATAATTCACCCCTCCACTTT.

In its sample, this clonotype was seen a few times. This chain joins TRBV20-1 and TRBJ2-5; 11 bases line up with TRBD2. CDR1 is DFQATT and CDR2 is SNEGSKA in the germline V gene (reference sequence). V shed 0 bases and J 0 bases; nucleotides not matched to a gene: 12. The CDR3 is made up of 19 amino acids. This CDR3 is CSARDLRASGGRYQETQYF. The CDR3 DNA is TGCAGTGCTAGAGATCTACGCGCTAGCGGGGGGAGGTACCAAGAGACCCAGTACTTC.

The chain carries TRBV28 and TRBJ2-3; 7 bases are shared with TRBD1. CDR1 is MDHEN, CDR2 SYDVKM, per germline. V was pared by 4 bases and J by 1 base, with 8 bases of the junction left unmatched. The CDR3 runs 16 residues. DNA for the CDR3: TGTGCCAGCAGTTCCCGGACAGGCAAGGGCACAGATACGCAGTATTTT. Protein: CASSSRTGKGTDTQYF.

The chain uses TRBV7-9 and TRBJ1-5; possible D gene TRBD1, 5 bases. The CDR3 has 14 amino acids. Trimming cost V 4 bases and J 10 bases, with 17 bases left between them. CDR1 is SEHNR, CDR2 FQNEAQ, per germline (reference sequence). The CDR3 here is CASSSLQGGGPQHF. As DNA, the CDR3 is TGTGCCAGCAGCTCATTGCAGGGAGGAGGACCCCAGCATTTT. Complete variable domain (other parts from reference TRBV7-9 and TRBJ1-5): DTGVSQNPRHKITKRGQNVTFRCDPISEHNRLYWYRQTLGQGPEFLTYFQNEAQLEKSRLLSDRFSAERPKGSFSTLEIQRTEQGDSAMYLCASSSLQGGGPQHFGDGTRLSIL.

The chain has TRBV12-3 or TRBV12-4 and TRBJ2-3; D is unclear. The CDR3 has 14 residues. V dropped 6 bases and J dropped 2 bases, with 12 bases sitting between them. DNA for the CDR3: TGTGCCAGCAGCGAGAATCGACACACAGATACGCAGTATTTT. Amino acid sequence: CASSENRHTDTQYF.

In this sample, this clonotype turned up a few times. The chain employs TRBV7-2 and TRBJ1-1, with 10 bases identical to TRBD1. Germline assignment: CDR1 SGHTA and CDR2 FQGNSA. V dropped 3 bases and J dropped 2; count of bases not matched to a gene: 9. The length of the CDR3 is 17 residues. CDR3 in DNA: TGTGCCAGCAGCTTGTCCCGGGACAGGGGCCTAAACACTGAAGCTTTCTTT. This translates into CASSLSRDRGLNTEAFF.

This clonotype has only a few counts. This chain links TRBV11-2 with TRBJ2-4; 11 positions agree with TRBD2. Germline loops: CDR1 SGHAT, CDR2 FQNNGV. The CDR3 has 18 amino acids. V lost 4 bases and J lost 2; bases outside the gene matches: 10. CDR3 DNA: TGTGCCAGCAGCTCCGGAACGCGGACTAGCGGGTCCAAAAACATTCAGTACTTC. Translation gives CASSSGTRTSGSKNIQYF.

This clonotype has at least ten counts. This chain uses TRBV19 with TRBJ1-5; TRBD1 might be the D (5 bases). The germline V gene encodes CDR1 LNHDA and CDR2 SQIVND (reference sequence). CDR3 length: 16 amino acids. Trimming took 3 bases from V and 0 from J, leaving 12 bases between them. The CDR3 is CASSIRTRGSNQPQHF. For the CDR3, the DNA is TGTGCCAGTAGTATCCGGACACGGGGTAGCAATCAGCCCCAGCATTTT.

The table lists this clonotype with many counts. The chain couples TRBV18 to TRBJ2-1; 8 nucleotides align to TRBD2. Germline CDR1 reads KGHSH; CDR2 reads LQKENI. Trimming removed 2 bases from V and 7 bases from J; junction bases left unmatched: 4. The CDR3 runs to 14 residues. DNA of the CDR3: TGTGCCAGCTCACCATGGGGCGGGAGGAATGAGCAGTTCTTC. It translates to CASSPWGGRNEQFF.

This clonotype has a handful of counts. V is TRBV29-1 and J is TRBJ2-7; unclear D gene. V was trimmed by 2 bases and J by 2 bases, leaving 10 bases between them. The CDR3 totals 13 residues. Germline V gene lookup returns CDR1 SQVTM and CDR2 ANQGSEA. CDR3 region: CSVETAKTYEQYF. The CDR3 DNA follows: TGCAGCGTTGAAACAGCGAAAACCTACGAGCAGTACTTC.

The chain links TRBV5-6 to TRBJ2-2, with D perhaps TRBD2 (5 bases). The CDR3 length is 14 residues. Trimming stripped 4 bases from V and 4 bases from J, with 11 bases between. Germline V gene sequence: CDR1 SGHDT, CDR2 YYEEEE. The CDR3 nucleotides read TGTGCCAGCAGCCCCGGACTGCCCACCGGGGAGCTGTTTTTT. As protein: CASSPGLPTGELFF.

There are many counts of this clonotype. One junction end does not reproduce the germline sequence, and a read error may be involved. V usage is TRBV5-1 and J usage is TRBJ2-1; TRBD1 matches 9 bases. The CDR3 runs to 13 residues. Germline CDR1 reads SGHRS; CDR2 reads YFSETQ. DNA of the CDR3: TGTGCCAGCAGCTTCGGACAGGGGAATGAGCAGTTCTTC. Protein product: CASSFGQGNEQFF. Full variable domain (missing parts from reference TRBV5-1 and TRBJ2-1): KAGVTQTPRYLIKTRGQQVTLSCSPISGHRSVSWYQQTPGQGLQFLFEYFSETQRNKGNFPGRFSGRQFSNSRSEMNVSTLELGDSALYLCASSFGQGNEQFFGPGTRLTVL.

This clonotype turned up a few times. V gene TRBV30 combines with J gene TRBJ1-1, with D tentatively TRBD1 (6 bases). V lost 3 bases and J lost 7, with 15 bases in between. The V gene's germline CDR1 is GTSNPN and CDR2 SVGIG (reference sequence). This CDR3 has 13 amino acids. CDR3 nucleotide sequence: TGTGCCTGGAGCGCGTCGGGGGCGAGTGAAGCTTTCTTT. Its translation: CAWSASGASEAFF.

The table lists this clonotype with many counts. J is TRBJ2-5 and V is TRBV5-1, with D perhaps given as TRBD1 or TRBD2 (5 bases each). The CDR3 extends over 14 amino acids. CDR1 is SGHRS and CDR2 is YFSETQ in the germline V gene. Trimming removed 3 bases at V and 4 bases at J, with 13 bases between. This CDR3 is CASSSYGTVETQYF. CDR3 nucleotide sequence: TGCGCCAGCAGCTCCTACGGGACGGTAGAGACCCAGTACTTC.